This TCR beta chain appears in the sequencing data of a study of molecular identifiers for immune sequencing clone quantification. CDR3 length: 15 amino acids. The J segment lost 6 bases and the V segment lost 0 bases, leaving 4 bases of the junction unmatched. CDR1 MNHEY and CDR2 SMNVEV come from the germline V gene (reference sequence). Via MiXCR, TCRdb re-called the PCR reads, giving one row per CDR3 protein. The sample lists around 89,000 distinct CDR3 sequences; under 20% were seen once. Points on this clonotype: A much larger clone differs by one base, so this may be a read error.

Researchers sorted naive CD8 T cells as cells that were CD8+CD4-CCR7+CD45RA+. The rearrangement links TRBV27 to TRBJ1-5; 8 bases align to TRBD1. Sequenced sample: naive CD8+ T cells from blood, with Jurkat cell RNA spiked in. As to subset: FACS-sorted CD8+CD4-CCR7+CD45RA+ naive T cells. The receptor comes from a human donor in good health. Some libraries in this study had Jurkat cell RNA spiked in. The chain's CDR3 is CASSLSIQGGQPQHF. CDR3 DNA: TGTGCCAGCAGTTTATCGATACAGGGGGGTCAGCCCCAGCATTTT.